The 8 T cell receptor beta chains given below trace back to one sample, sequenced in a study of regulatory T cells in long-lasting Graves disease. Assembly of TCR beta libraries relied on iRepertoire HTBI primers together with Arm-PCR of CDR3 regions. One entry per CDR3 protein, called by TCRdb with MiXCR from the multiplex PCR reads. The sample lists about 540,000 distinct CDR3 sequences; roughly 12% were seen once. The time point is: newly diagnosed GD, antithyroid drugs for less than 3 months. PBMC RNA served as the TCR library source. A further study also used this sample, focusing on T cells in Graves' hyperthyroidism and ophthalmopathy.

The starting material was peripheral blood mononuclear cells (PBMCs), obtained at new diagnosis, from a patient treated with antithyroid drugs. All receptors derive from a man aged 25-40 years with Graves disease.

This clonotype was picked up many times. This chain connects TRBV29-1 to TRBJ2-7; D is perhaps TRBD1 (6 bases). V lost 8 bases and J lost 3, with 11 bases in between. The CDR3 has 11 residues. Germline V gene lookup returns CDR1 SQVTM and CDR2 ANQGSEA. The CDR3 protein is CSILQGYEQYF. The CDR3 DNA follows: TGCAGCATACTACAGGGCTACGAGCAGTACTTC.

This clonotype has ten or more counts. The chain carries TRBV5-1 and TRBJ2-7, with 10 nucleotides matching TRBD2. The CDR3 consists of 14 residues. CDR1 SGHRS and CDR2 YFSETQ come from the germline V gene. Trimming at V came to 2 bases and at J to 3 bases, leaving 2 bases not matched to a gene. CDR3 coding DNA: TGCGCCAGCAGCTTTGGGACTAGCGTCTACGAGCAGTACTTC. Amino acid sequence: CASSFGTSVYEQYF.

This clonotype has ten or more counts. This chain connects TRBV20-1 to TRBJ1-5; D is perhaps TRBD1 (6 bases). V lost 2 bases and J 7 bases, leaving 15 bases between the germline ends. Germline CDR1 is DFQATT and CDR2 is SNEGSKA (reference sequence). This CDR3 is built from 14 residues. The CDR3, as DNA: TGCAGTGCTAGACATACAGGGATTAACCAGCCCCAGCATTTT. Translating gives CSARHTGINQPQHF.

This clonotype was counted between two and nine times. The CDR3 region is CASSSEQGKSTEAFF. As DNA, the CDR3 is TGTGCCAGCAGCTCAGAACAGGGGAAGAGCACTGAAGCTTTCTTT. The chain is built from TRBV5-4 and TRBJ1-1; TRBD1 matches 7 bases. CDR1 and CDR2 from the germline V gene are SGHNT and YYREEE (reference sequence). Germline trimming cut 3 bases from V and 4 bases from J; bases unmatched to any gene: 9. The CDR3 contains 15 residues.

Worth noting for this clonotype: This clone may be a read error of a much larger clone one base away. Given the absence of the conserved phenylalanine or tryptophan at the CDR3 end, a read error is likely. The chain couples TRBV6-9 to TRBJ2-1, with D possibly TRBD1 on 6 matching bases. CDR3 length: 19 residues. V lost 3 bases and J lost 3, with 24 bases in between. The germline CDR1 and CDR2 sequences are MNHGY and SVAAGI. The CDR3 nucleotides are TGTGCCAGCAGTTACGAGGAAGGAAGGTCAGGGGATATCTACAATGAGCAGTTCCTC. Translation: CASSYEEGRSGDIYNEQFL.

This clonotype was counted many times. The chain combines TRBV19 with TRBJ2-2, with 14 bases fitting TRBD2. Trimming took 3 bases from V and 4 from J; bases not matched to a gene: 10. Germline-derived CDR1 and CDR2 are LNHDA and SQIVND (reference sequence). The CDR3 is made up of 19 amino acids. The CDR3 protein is CASSMSTSGRAGSTGELFF. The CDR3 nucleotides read TGTGCCAGTAGTATGTCGACTAGCGGGAGGGCCGGAAGCACCGGGGAGCTGTTTTTT. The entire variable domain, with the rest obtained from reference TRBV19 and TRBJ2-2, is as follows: DGGITQSPKYLFRKEGQNVTLSCEQNLNHDAMYWYRQDPGQGLRLIYYSQIVNDFQKGDIAEGYSVSREKKESFPLTVTSAQKNPTAFYLCASSMSTSGRAGSTGELFFGEGSRLTVL.

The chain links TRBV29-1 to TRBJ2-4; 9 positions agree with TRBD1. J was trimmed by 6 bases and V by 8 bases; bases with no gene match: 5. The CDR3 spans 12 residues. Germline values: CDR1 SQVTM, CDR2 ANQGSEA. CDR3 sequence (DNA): TGCAGCACCCGGGACAGGGTAAACATTCAGTACTTC. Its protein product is CSTRDRVNIQYF.

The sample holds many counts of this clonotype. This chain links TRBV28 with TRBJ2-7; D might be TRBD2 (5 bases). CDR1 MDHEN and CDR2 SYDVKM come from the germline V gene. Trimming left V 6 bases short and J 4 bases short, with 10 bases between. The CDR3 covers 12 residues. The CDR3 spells CASSPGIYEQYF. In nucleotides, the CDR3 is TGTGCCAGCAGCCCCGGGATTTACGAGCAGTACTTC.